The 32 T cell receptor beta chains below all came from one sample that was sequenced in a study of cytomegalovirus exposure and HLA in healthy donors. The PCR ran on 60 Vbeta and 13 Jbeta primers. This table comes from immunoSEQ multiplex PCR, and its TCRdb copy is limited to in-frame clones, with some not included. The sample lists 150,000 to 200,000 clones; 75% to 80% were seen once. Sequenced input: PBMCs. The receptors stem from a man aged 50-59 years in good health and CMV-seropositive.

This clone came up once. The chain is built from TRBV9 and TRBJ1-3; D unresolved. The V gene's germline CDR1 is SGDLS and CDR2 YYNGEE. This CDR3 has 11 residues. Trimming removed 8 bases at V and 10 bases at J, with 13 bases between. DNA of the CDR3: TGTGCCAGTTCTGGAGGAGAAACCATATATTTT. Encoded protein: CASSGGETIYF.

V is TRBV9 and J is TRBJ2-7; TRBD1 agrees at 9 bases. Per germline, CDR1 SGDLS and CDR2 YYNGEE. Trimming cost V 2 bases and J 5 bases; bases outside gene matches: 8. The CDR3 is made up of 15 amino acids. The CDR3 loop is CASSVAGTGLDEQYF. The CDR3 DNA reads TGTGCCAGCAGCGTGGCAGGGACAGGGTTAGACGAGCAGTACTTC.

This clone was detected only once. The chain has TRBV7-8 and TRBJ1-5, with D possibly TRBD1 on 5 matching bases. Germline lookup yields CDR1 SGHVS and CDR2 FQNEAQ. Trimming pared 5 bases from V and 9 bases from J, leaving 23 bases between. The CDR3 covers 16 residues. CDR3 coding DNA: TGTGCCAGCAGCCCCCCGTTGGGGGGTACGGGTCGGCCCCAGCATTTT. It codes for CASSPPLGGTGRPQHF.

V is TRBV4-1 and J is TRBJ2-7; no clear D gene. V shed 1 base and J shed 0 bases, with 4 bases lying between them. The V gene's germline CDR1 is MGHRA and CDR2 YSYEKL. CDR3 length: 13 amino acids. The CDR3 sequence: CASSQGSSYEQYF. In nucleotides, the CDR3 is TGCGCCAGCAGCCAAGGTAGCTCCTACGAGCAGTACTTC.

The chain employs TRBV5-4 and TRBJ2-6; 7 nucleotides align to TRBD2. V was clipped by 5 bases and J by 0 bases; unmatched bases: 5. This CDR3 is built from 16 residues. Germline V lookup: CDR1 SGHNT, CDR2 YYREEE (reference sequence). The CDR3 DNA follows: TGTGCCAGCAGGGGAGGGGCACTCTCTGGGGCCAACGTCCTGACTTTC. Translation: CASRGGALSGANVLTF.

This rearrangement joins TRBV28 to TRBJ1-2; TRBD1 matches 8 bases. The V and J ends lost 5 bases and 13 bases, in that order; junction bases with no gene match: 9. CDR1 and CDR2 (germline): MDHEN, SYDVKM. The CDR3 contains 12 residues. The CDR3 region has the DNA TGTGCCAGCAGTCTGCGGACAGGGAGGCTCACCTTC. Its translation: CASSLRTGRLTF.

The chain is built from TRBV7-2 and TRBJ1-6; possible D gene TRBD1, 6 bases. There are 15 residues in the CDR3. Germline assignment: CDR1 SGHTA and CDR2 FQGNSA. V was shortened by 7 bases and J by 5 bases, with 15 bases between the two germline ends. The CDR3 region has the DNA TGTGCCAGCACTGGGGGGGCACGGGATAATTCACCCCTCCACTTT. Translation: CASTGGARDNSPLHF.

The chain combines TRBV4-2 with TRBJ2-1; 10 nucleotides match TRBD2. Germline V lookup: CDR1 LGHNA, CDR2 YNFKEQ. J was trimmed by 4 bases and V by 4 bases; bases with no gene match: 4. The CDR3 length is 15 residues. Here the CDR3 DNA reads TGTGCCAGCAGCCGTAGCGGGGGGACTTACAATGAGCAGTTCTTC. Its translation: CASSRSGGTYNEQFF.

As for this clone: Other DNA sequences in this specimen translate into the identical CDR3. V and J are TRBV19 and TRBJ1-5; TRBD1 is a possible D gene (6 bases). Per germline, CDR1 LNHDA and CDR2 SQIVND (reference sequence). The CDR3 is 14 amino acids. Deletions cut 6 bases from V and 4 bases from J, with 13 bases between. This CDR3 reads CASRATGLNQPQHF. CDR3 in DNA: TGTGCCAGTAGGGCCACAGGGTTGAATCAGCCCCAGCATTTT.

The rearrangement joins TRBV25-1 to TRBJ2-7; 9 bases map to TRBD1. This CDR3 has 14 residues. Per the germline V gene, CDR1 is MGHDK and CDR2 is SYGVNS. After removal of 9 bases from V and 3 bases from J, the junction contained 9 bases not matched to a gene. The CDR3 region has the DNA TGTGCCAGGGGTCCCGGGACAGGGATCTACGAGCAGTACGTC. It encodes CARGPGTGIYEQYV.

The chain recombines TRBV10-1 with TRBJ2-7; 8 bases are shared with TRBD1. The CDR3 totals 15 residues. CDR1 is WNHNN and CDR2 is SYGVQD in the germline V gene (reference sequence). Trimming removed 3 bases from V and 0 bases from J; junction bases left unmatched: 4. The CDR3 is CASSDGTGSSYEQYF. Written as DNA, the CDR3 is TGCGCCAGCAGTGATGGGACAGGAAGCTCCTACGAGCAGTACTTC.

The chain couples TRBV7-2 to TRBJ1-4; perhaps TRBD1 as D (6 bases). CDR1 is SGHTA, CDR2 FQGNSA, per germline. There are 15 residues in the CDR3. Deletions cut 2 bases from V and 6 bases from J, with 13 bases between. The CDR3 DNA reads as TGTGCCAGCAGCTTATTGCAGGGGAGAGATGAAAAACTGTTTTTT. Protein sequence: CASSLLQGRDEKLFF.

Points on this clone: Likely a read error: the CDR3 ends without its conserved phenylalanine or tryptophan. This chain joins TRBV5-1 and TRBJ2-7, with 7 bases aligning to TRBD2. This CDR3 has 16 amino acids. Losses at the gene ends were 5 bases for V and 0 bases for J; bases not matched to a gene: 11. Germline CDR1 and CDR2: SGHRS and YFSETQ. The CDR3: CASSWQLGGSSYEQYL. The CDR3, as DNA: TGCGCCAGCAGTTGGCAGTTGGGGGGGAGCTCCTACGAGCAGTACCTC.

The rearrangement joins TRBV2 to TRBJ1-1, with D possibly matching TRBD1 (5 bases). Trimming left V 4 bases short and J 8 bases short, with 8 bases between. The germline V gene has CDR1 SNHLY and CDR2 FYNNEI. CDR3 length: 11 amino acids. The CDR3: CASSANREAFF. Here the CDR3 DNA reads TGTGCCAGCAGTGCAAACAGGGAAGCTTTCTTT.

The rearrangement links TRBV5-3 to TRBJ1-6; 7 positions agree with TRBD1. TRBV5-3 is identified as an open reading frame with a role that is uncertain. V lost 4 bases, J lost 7 bases, and 14 bases stayed unmatched. The CDR3 loop spans 17 amino acids. This CDR3 reads CARSLYLQGLWNSPLHF. The CDR3 coding sequence is TGTGCCAGAAGCCTCTACTTACAGGGGTTGTGGAATTCACCCCTCCACTTT.

The chain couples TRBV7-3 to TRBJ2-2, with 8 bases lining up with TRBD1. This CDR3 comprises 17 residues. Germline loops: CDR1 SGHTA, CDR2 FQGTGA. V was pared by 3 bases and J by 1 base, with 7 bases of the junction left unmatched. CDR3 in DNA: TGTGCCAGCAGCTTGACCCGGGACAGGTGGAACACCGGGGAGCTGTTTTTT. It encodes CASSLTRDRWNTGELFF. The full variable domain, completed using reference TRBV7-3 and TRBJ2-2, is GAGVSQTPSNKVTEKGKYVELRCDPISGHTALYWYRQSLGQGPEFLIYFQGTGAADDSGLPNDRFFAVRPEGSVSTLKIQRTERGDSAVYLCASSLTRDRWNTGELFFGEGSRLTVL.

The chain uses TRBV5-1 and TRBJ1-4, with D maybe TRBD1 (6 bases). Looked up from germline, CDR1 is SGHRS and CDR2 is YFSETQ. The CDR3 extends over 13 amino acids. Trimming shortened V by 1 base and J by 7 bases, and 8 bases separated the two germline ends. DNA of the CDR3: TGCGCCAGCAGCTTGACAGGGTTTGAAAAACTGTTTTTT. This codes for CASSLTGFEKLFF.

The chain employs TRBV5-1 and TRBJ1-2, with D unclear. Germline values: CDR1 SGHRS, CDR2 YFSETQ. V was clipped by 0 bases and J by 1 base, with 7 bases between them. The CDR3 extends over 14 amino acids. For the CDR3, the DNA is TGCGCCAGCAGCTTGGCCCCGGGTAACTATGGCTACACCTTC. This codes for CASSLAPGNYGYTF.

The CDR3 is CASSLGTGDYSGNTIYF. The CDR3 DNA sequence: TGTGCCAGCAGCTTAGGAACAGGGGATTATTCTGGAAACACCATATATTTT. V is TRBV11-2 and J is TRBJ1-3; 7 bases match TRBD1. In germline, CDR1 is SGHAT, CDR2 FQNNGV. This CDR3 contains 17 residues. V lost 1 base and J lost 1; bases outside the gene matches: 7.

This sequence joins TRBV28 and TRBJ1-5; 10 bases line up with TRBD1. This CDR3 is built from 15 residues. Germline V gene sequence: CDR1 MDHEN, CDR2 SYDVKM. V was clipped by 2 bases and J by 7 bases; unmatched bases: 5. CDR3 residues: CASSLSDRGRQPQHF. The CDR3 nucleotides read TGTGCCAGCAGTTTAAGTGACAGGGGGCGACAGCCCCAGCATTTT.

The gene calls are TRBV7-9 and TRBJ1-4, with a weak D call TRBD1 (5 bases). The CDR3 consists of 13 residues. The germline V and J ends were trimmed by 1 base and 8 bases, with 8 bases remaining between them. CDR1 and CDR2 from the germline V gene are SEHNR and FQNEAQ (reference sequence). The chain's CDR3 is CASSLGGVEKLFF. The CDR3 nucleotides read TGTGCCAGCAGCTTAGGGGGCGTCGAAAAACTGTTTTTT.

CDR3 loop: CASSQEWSVQYNEQFF. The DNA of the CDR3 is TGTGCCAGCAGCCAAGAGTGGAGCGTCCAGTACAATGAGCAGTTCTTC. The V and J genes are TRBV14 and TRBJ2-1; D is uncertain. The germline CDR1 and CDR2 sequences are SGHDN and FVKESK. There are 16 residues in the CDR3. Trimming took 0 bases from V and 4 from J, leaving 13 bases between them.

The V gene is TRBV10-1, the J gene TRBJ1-1, with 8 bases identical to TRBD1. The CDR3 spans 13 residues. CDR1 and CDR2 (germline): WNHNN, SYGVQD (reference sequence). Trimming at V came to 5 bases and at J to 5 bases, leaving 4 bases not matched to a gene. The chain's CDR3 is CASSQGARTEAFF. The DNA for the CDR3 is TGCGCCAGCAGTCAGGGGGCTCGAACTGAAGCTTTCTTT.

The chain is built from TRBV10-3 and TRBJ1-2; D possibly corresponds to TRBD1 (6 bases). V gave up 8 bases and J gave up 6 bases, with 22 bases separating them. This CDR3 has 15 residues. The germline gives CDR1 ENHRY, CDR2 SYGVKD. CDR3 nucleotide sequence: TGTGCCATCCTGGCGACCGGGACACCGGAGCATGGCTACACCTTC. Residues: CAILATGTPEHGYTF.

This clone was observed a single time. This chain uses TRBV5-6 with TRBJ1-6, with 12 bases aligning to TRBD1. The CDR3 runs to 17 residues. CDR1 and CDR2 from the germline V gene are SGHDT and YYEEEE. J was trimmed by 5 bases and V by 1 base; bases with no gene match: 4. The CDR3 loop reads CASSLWGQGAHNSPLHF. The CDR3 DNA sequence: TGTGCCAGCAGCTTGTGGGGACAGGGGGCTCATAATTCACCCCTCCACTTT.

The gene calls are TRBV5-1 and TRBJ2-5; 8 nucleotides line up with TRBD2. The CDR3 has 18 amino acids. The trim removed 0 bases at V and 2 bases at J, leaving 12 bases unmatched. The germline CDR1 and CDR2 sequences are SGHRS and YFSETQ. The CDR3 DNA sequence: TGCGCCAGCAGCTTGGCTGTTGGAGCCGGGGGGGGACAAGAGACCCAGTACTTC. Translating gives CASSLAVGAGGGQETQYF.

The V and J genes are TRBV6-1 and TRBJ2-2; weak D call: TRBD2 (5 bases). The CDR3 totals 16 residues. V shed 2 bases and J shed 0 bases, with 10 bases lying between them. Germline CDR1 is MNHNS and CDR2 is SASEGT. This CDR3 is CASSEYTGSNTGELFF. CDR3 bases: TGTGCCAGCAGTGAATACACGGGGTCGAACACCGGGGAGCTGTTTTTT.

This chain links TRBV6-1 with TRBJ2-2; TRBD2 might be the D (6 bases). This CDR3 contains 15 residues. Germline CDR1 and CDR2: MNHNS and SASEGT. The V end lost 4 bases, the J end lost 4 bases, and 13 bases lay between the germline ends. CDR3: CASSVLARGTGELFF. In DNA, the CDR3 is TGTGCCAGCAGTGTCCTAGCGAGGGGCACCGGGGAGCTGTTTTTT.

The chain employs TRBV5-6 and TRBJ2-7; 9 bases align to TRBD1. This CDR3 is 18 amino acids long. Germline V gene sequence: CDR1 SGHDT, CDR2 YYEEEE. The V gene end was trimmed by 4 bases and the J gene end by 1 base; junction bases not matched to a gene: 15. DNA of the CDR3: TGTGCCAGCAGCCTAGCCGGGACAGGGAATACTGGGTCCTACGAGCAGTACGTC. Protein: CASSLAGTGNTGSYEQYV.

Written as DNA, the CDR3 is TGTGCCAGCAGCGTAGGAGTAGCGGGGGGGCCCGATGAGCAGTTCTTC. Translating it yields CASSVGVAGGPDEQFF. The rearrangement uses TRBV9 and TRBJ2-1, with 11 bases aligning to TRBD2. The CDR3 totals 16 residues. V was clipped by 0 bases and J by 8 bases; unmatched bases: 7. The germline gives CDR1 SGDLS, CDR2 YYNGEE.

A word on this clone: The same CDR3 is also encoded by other DNA sequences in this sample. The CDR3 DNA reads as TGTGCCAGCAGTTTCAGAACCTACAATGAGCAGTTCTTC. Translated, it gives CASSFRTYNEQFF. This sequence joins TRBV27 and TRBJ2-1; D gene unclear. The CDR3 runs to 13 residues. Germline V CDR1 and CDR2: MNHEY, SMNVEV (reference sequence). V lost 3 bases and J 2 bases, leaving 5 bases between the germline ends.

The chain carries TRBV29-1 and TRBJ1-1, with D perhaps TRBD1 (5 bases). Germline V CDR1 and CDR2: SQVTM, ANQGSEA. Trimming stripped 5 bases from V and 1 base from J, with 8 bases between. CDR3 size: 12 residues. The CDR3 region has the DNA TGCAGCGTTTATGGACAGAACACTGAAGCTTTCTTT. Amino acids: CSVYGQNTEAFF.